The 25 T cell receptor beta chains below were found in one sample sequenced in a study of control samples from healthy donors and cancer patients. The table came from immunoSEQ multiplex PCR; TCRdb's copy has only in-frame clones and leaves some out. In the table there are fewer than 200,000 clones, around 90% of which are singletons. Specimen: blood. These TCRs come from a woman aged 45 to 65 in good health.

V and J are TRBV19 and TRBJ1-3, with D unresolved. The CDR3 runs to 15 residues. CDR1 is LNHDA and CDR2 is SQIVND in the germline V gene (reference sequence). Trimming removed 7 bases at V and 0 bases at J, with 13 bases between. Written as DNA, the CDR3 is TGTGCCAGTATGGTCCAGTTACTCTCTGGAAACACCATATATTTT. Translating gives CASMVQLLSGNTIYF. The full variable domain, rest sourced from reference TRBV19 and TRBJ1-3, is DGGITQSPKYLFRKEGQNVTLSCEQNLNHDAMYWYRQDPGQGLRLIYYSQIVNDFQKGDIAEGYSVSREKKESFPLTVTSAQKNPTAFYLCASMVQLLSGNTIYFGEGSWLTVV.

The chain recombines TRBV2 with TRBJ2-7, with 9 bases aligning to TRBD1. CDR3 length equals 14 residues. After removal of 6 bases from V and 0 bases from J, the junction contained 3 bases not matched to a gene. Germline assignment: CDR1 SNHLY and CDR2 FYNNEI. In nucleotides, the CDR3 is TGTGCCAGCAGGGACAGGGGAGGCTCCTACGAGCAGTACTTC. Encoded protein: CASRDRGGSYEQYF.

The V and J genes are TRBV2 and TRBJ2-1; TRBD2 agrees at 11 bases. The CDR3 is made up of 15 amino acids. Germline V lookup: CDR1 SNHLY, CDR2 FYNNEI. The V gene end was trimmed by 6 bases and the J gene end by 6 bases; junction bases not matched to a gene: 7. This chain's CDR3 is CASRPLAGGFNEQFF. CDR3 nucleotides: TGTGCCAGCAGGCCTCTAGCGGGAGGATTCAATGAGCAGTTCTTC.

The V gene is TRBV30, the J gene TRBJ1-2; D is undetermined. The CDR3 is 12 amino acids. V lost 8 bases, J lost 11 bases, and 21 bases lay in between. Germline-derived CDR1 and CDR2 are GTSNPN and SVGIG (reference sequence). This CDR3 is CARGGGQRIYTF. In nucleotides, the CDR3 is TGTGCCCGGGGAGGAGGGCAGCGAATTTACACCTTC.

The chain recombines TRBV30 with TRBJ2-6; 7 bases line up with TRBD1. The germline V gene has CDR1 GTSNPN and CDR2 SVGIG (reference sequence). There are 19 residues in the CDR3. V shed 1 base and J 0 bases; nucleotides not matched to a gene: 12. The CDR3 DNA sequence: TGTGCCTGGAGTGCTGCGCAGGACAGGTCCTACTCTGGGGCCAACGTCCTGACTTTC. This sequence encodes CAWSAAQDRSYSGANVLTF. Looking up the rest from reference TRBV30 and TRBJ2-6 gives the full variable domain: SQTIHQWPATLVQPVGSPLSLECTVEGTSNPNLYWYRQAAGRGLQLLFYSVGIGQISSEVPQNLSASRPQDRQFILSSKKLLLSDSGFYLCAWSAAQDRSYSGANVLTFGAGSRLTVL.

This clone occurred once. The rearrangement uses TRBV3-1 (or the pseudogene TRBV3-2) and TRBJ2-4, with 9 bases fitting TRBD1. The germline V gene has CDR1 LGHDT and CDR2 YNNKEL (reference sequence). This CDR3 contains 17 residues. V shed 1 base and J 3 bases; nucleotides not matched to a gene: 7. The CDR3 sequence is CASSQAPGQGDKNIQYF. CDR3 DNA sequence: TGTGCCAGCAGCCAAGCGCCGGGACAGGGCGACAAAAACATTCAGTACTTC.

CDR3 coding DNA: TGCGCCAGCACCGTTGGATGGGACGGCCCCGGTAGCACTGAAGCTTTCTTT. It is translated as CASTVGWDGPGSTEAFF. V is TRBV5-1 and J is TRBJ1-1; D may be TRBD1 (5 bases). Germline V lookup: CDR1 SGHRS, CDR2 YFSETQ. V lost 6 bases and J 4 bases, leaving 25 bases between the germline ends. The CDR3 totals 17 residues. The variable domain in full, completed from reference TRBV5-1 and TRBJ1-1, reads KAGVTQTPRYLIKTRGQQVTLSCSPISGHRSVSWYQQTPGQGLQFLFEYFSETQRNKGNFPGRFSGRQFSNSRSEMNVSTLELGDSALYLCASTVGWDGPGSTEAFFGQGTRLTVV.

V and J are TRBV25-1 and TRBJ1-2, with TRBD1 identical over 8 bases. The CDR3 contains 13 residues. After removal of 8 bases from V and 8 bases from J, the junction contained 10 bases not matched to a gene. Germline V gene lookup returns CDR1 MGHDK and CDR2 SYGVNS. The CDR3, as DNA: TGTGCCAGCTCCCGACAGGGGTTGGGAGGCTACACCTTC. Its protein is CASSRQGLGGYTF.

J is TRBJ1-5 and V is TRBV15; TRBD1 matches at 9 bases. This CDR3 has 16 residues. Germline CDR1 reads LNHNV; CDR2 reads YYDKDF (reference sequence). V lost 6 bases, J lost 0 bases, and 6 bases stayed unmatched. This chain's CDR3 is CATSTDRGYSNQPQHF. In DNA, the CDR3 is TGTGCCACCAGTACGGACAGGGGCTATAGCAATCAGCCCCAGCATTTT.

CDR3 sequence reads: CAISKGGPLTQETQYF. The CDR3, as DNA: TGTGCCATCTCGAAGGGGGGGCCCCTCACCCAAGAGACCCAGTACTTC. The chain links TRBV10-3 to TRBJ2-5, with a possible D match to TRBD2 (7 bases). The V gene lost 8 bases and the J gene lost 1 base, with 20 bases spanning the gap. CDR1 and CDR2 (germline): ENHRY, SYGVKD. This CDR3 comprises 16 residues.

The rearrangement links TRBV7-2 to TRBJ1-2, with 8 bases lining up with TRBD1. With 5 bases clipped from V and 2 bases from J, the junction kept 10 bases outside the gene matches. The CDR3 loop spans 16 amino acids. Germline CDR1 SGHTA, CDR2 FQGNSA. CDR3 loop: CASSPDPRDRNYGYTF. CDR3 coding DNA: TGTGCCAGCAGCCCCGACCCCCGGGACAGGAACTATGGCTACACCTTC.

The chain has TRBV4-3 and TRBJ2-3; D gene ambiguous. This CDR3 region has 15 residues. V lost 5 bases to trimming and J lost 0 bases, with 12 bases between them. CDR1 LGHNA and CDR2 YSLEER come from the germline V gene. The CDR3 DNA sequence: TGCGCCAGCAGCGTACAGATTGTGAGCACAGATACGCAGTATTTT. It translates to CASSVQIVSTDTQYF.

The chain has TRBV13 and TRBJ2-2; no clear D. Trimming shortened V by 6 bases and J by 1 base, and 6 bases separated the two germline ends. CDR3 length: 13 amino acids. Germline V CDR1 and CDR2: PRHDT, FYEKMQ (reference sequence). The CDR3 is CASSKMNTGELFF. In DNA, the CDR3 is TGTGCCAGCAGTAAGATGAACACCGGGGAGCTGTTTTTT.

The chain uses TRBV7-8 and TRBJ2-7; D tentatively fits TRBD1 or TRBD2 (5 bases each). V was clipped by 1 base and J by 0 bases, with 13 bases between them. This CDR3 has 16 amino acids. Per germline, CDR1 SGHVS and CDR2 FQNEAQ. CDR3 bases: TGTGCCAGCAGCTTAGGCCGGGACGGACTCTCCTACGAGCAGTACTTC. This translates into CASSLGRDGLSYEQYF.

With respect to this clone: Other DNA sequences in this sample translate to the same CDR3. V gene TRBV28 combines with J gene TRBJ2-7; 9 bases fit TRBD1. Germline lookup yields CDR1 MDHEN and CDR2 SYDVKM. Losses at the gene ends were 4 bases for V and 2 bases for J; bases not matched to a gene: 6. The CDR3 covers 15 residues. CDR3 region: CASSSTGTGTYEQYF. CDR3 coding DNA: TGTGCCAGCAGTTCAACCGGGACAGGGACCTACGAGCAGTACTTC.

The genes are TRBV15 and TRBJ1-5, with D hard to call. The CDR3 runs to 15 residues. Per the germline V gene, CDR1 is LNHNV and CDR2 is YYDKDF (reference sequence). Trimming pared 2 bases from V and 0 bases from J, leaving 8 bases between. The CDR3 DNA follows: TGTGCCACCAGCAGACTCACAGCTAGCAATCAGCCCCAGCATTTT. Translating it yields CATSRLTASNQPQHF.

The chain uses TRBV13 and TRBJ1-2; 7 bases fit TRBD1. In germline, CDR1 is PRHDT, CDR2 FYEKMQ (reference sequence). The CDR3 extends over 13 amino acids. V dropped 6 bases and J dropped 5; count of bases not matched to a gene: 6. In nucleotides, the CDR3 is TGTGCCAGCAGAAAACAGGGGACTTATGGCTACACCTTC. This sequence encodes CASRKQGTYGYTF. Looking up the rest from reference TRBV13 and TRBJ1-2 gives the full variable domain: AAGVIQSPRHLIKEKRETATLKCYPIPRHDTVYWYQQGPGQDPQFLISFYEKMQSDKGSIPDRFSAQQFSDYHSELNMSSLELGDSALYFCASRKQGTYGYTFGSGTRLTVV.

The CDR3 nucleotides are TGTGCCAGCAGTCGTTCGAGTGGCTACACCTTC. Amino acid sequence: CASSRSSGYTF. This sequence joins TRBV28 and TRBJ1-2; D is ambiguous. Trimming shortened V by 5 bases and J by 7 bases, and 8 bases separated the two germline ends. CDR3 length: 11 residues. In germline, CDR1 is MDHEN, CDR2 SYDVKM.

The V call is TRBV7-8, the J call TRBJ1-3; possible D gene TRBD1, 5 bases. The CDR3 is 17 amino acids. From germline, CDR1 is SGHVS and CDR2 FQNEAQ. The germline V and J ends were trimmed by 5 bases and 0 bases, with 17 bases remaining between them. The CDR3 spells CASSRQPLRGSGNTIYF. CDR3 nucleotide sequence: TGTGCCAGCAGCCGACAGCCATTGAGGGGCTCTGGAAACACCATATATTTT.

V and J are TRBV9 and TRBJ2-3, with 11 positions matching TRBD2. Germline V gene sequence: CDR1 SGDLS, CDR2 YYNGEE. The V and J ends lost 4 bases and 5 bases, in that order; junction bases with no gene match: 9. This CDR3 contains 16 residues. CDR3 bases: TGTGCCAGCAGCTCAGATAGCGGGGGGGCCGGAGATACGCAGTATTTT. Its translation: CASSSDSGGAGDTQYF.

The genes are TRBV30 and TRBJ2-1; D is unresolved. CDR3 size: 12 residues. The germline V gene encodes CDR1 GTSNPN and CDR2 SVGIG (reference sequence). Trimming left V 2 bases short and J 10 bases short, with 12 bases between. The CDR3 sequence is CAWSSRAREQFF. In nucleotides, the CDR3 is TGTGCCTGGAGTTCTCGGGCACGCGAGCAGTTCTTC.

The CDR3 nucleotides read TGTGCCAGCAGCTTAGTTGCAGGCAACAATCAGCCCCAGCATTTT. Protein product: CASSLVAGNNQPQHF. The chain carries TRBV7-2 and TRBJ1-5; D ambiguous. CDR1 is SGHTA, CDR2 FQGNSA, per germline. The CDR3 is 15 residues long. Deletions cut 1 base from V and 3 bases from J, with 10 bases between.

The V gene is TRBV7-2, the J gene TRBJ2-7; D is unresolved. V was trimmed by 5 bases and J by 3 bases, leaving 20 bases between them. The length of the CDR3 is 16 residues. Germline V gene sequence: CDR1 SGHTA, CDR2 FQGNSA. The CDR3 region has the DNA TGTGCCAGCAGCCCACCGGGCTACCCGGACCGCTACGAGCAGTACTTC. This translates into CASSPPGYPDRYEQYF.

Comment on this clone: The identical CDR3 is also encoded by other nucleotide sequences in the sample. The chain's CDR3 is CASSTYEQYF. In DNA, the CDR3 is TGTGCCAGCAGTACTTACGAGCAGTACTTC. This chain links TRBV28 with TRBJ2-7; the D is unclear. The CDR3 length is 10 residues. Germline loops: CDR1 MDHEN, CDR2 SYDVKM. V was shortened by 5 bases and J by 4 bases, with 3 bases between the two germline ends.

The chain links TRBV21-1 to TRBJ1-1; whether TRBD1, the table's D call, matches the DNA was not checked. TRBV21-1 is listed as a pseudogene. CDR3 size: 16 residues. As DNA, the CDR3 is TGTGCCAGCAGCAAAGTGGGGGGACAGAAGAACACTGAAGCTTTCTTT. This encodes CASSKVGGQKNTEAFF.